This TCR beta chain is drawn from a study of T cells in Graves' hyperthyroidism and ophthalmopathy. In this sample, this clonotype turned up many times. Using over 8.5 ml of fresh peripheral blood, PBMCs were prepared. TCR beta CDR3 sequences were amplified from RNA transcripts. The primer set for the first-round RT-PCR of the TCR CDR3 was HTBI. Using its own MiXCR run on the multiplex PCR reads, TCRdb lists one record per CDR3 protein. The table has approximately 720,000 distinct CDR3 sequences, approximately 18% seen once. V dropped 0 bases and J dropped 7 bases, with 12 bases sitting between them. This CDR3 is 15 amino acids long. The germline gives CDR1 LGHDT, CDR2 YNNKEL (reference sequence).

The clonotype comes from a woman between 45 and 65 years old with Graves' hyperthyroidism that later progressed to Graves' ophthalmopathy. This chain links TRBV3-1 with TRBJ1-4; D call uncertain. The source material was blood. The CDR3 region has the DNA TGTGCCAGCAGCCAAGATCATCGCTCGCGTGAAAAACTGTTTTTT. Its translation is CASSQDHRSREKLFF.